The T cell receptor (beta chain) described here comes from a study of OX40 agonist ivuxolimab in advanced cancers. Study details: The eligibility criteria allowed prior anti-PD-1, anti-PD-L1 or anti-CTLA-4 therapy, and approximately 38% had some. Of the patients, three showed partial responses, one with hepatocellular carcinoma and two with cutaneous melanoma.

The CDR3 length is 15 residues. Germline V gene lookup returns CDR1 MNHEY and CDR2 SVGAGI. The germline V and J ends were trimmed by 0 bases and 2 bases, with 10 bases remaining between them. Only in-frame clones appear in the TCRdb table, and some are missing; sequencing was by immunoSEQ multiplex PCR. The table lists roughly 87,000 clones, roughly 91% of them singletons. The sequence was obtained from an adult with an advanced solid tumor such as melanoma, head and neck, liver or kidney cancer. Sample: CD4+ or CD8+ T cells sorted from blood, taken in a trial of the OX40 agonist ivuxolimab. The chain uses TRBV6-5 and TRBJ1-1, with D uncertain. CDR3 loop: CASSYSEAQNTEAFF. CDR3 in DNA: TGTGCCAGCAGTTACTCTGAGGCTCAAAACACTGAAGCTTTCTTT.